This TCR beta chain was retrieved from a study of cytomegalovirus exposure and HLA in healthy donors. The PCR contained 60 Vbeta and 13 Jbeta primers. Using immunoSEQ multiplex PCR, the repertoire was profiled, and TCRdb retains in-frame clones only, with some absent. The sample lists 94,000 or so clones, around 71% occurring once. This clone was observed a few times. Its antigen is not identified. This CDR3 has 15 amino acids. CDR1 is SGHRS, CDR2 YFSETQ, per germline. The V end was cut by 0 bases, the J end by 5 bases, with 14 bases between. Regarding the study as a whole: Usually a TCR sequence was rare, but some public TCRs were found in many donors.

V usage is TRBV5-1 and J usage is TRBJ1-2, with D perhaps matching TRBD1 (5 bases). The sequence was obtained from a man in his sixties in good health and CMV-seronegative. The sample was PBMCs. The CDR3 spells CASSLGDQGWYGYTF. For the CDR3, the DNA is TGCGCCAGCAGCTTGGGAGATCAGGGTTGGTATGGCTACACCTTC. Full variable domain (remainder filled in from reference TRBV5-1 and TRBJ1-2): KAGVTQTPRYLIKTRGQQVTLSCSPISGHRSVSWYQQTPGQGLQFLFEYFSETQRNKGNFPGRFSGRQFSNSRSEMNVSTLELGDSALYLCASSLGDQGWYGYTFGSGTRLTVV.